This entry lists 28 T cell receptor beta chains sequenced from one sample in a study of T cells after posttransplantation cyclophosphamide. Repertoires were generated with immunoSEQ multiplex PCR, while TCRdb's copy carries only in-frame clones and drops some. The data hold approximately 16,000 clones, with 84% observed a single time. Methotrexate plus calcineurin inhibitor accompanied controls' myeloablative marrow transplants; sampling was 1 year later. The specimen was PBMCs, collected 350 to 400 days after allogeneic stem cell transplant with calcineurin inhibitor and methotrexate. These receptors were obtained from a male patient in his late teens or twenties who received an allogeneic stem cell transplant from a related donor, was CMV-positive, and had no GVHD. These T cells may partly come from the graft donor.

This chain uses TRBV10-3 with TRBJ2-2; D unresolved. The V gene's germline CDR1 is ENHRY and CDR2 SYGVKD. V gave up 4 bases and J gave up 3 bases, with 24 bases separating them. The CDR3 covers 19 residues. This chain's CDR3 is CAISGARSDRYSYTGELFF. DNA for the CDR3: TGTGCCATCAGTGGAGCCCGGAGTGACCGTTACTCCTACACCGGGGAGCTGTTTTTT.

The chain employs TRBV2 and TRBJ1-4; D not certain. Germline CDR1 and CDR2: SNHLY and FYNNEI. This CDR3 has 15 amino acids. With 5 bases removed from V and 0 bases from J, the gap between germline ends came to 10 bases. The chain's CDR3 is CASSWRAATNEKLFF. The CDR3 bases are TGTGCCAGCAGTTGGCGGGCAGCAACTAATGAAAAACTGTTTTTT.

This clone was detected only a few times. This chain joins TRBV7-2 and TRBJ1-2; 9 bases map to TRBD1. Germline V gene sequence: CDR1 SGHTA, CDR2 FQGNSA. V trimming: 5 bases; J trimming: 8 bases; junction bases outside the gene matches: 6. The CDR3 has 13 amino acids. The CDR3 reads CASSRDRVAGYTF. The CDR3 region has the DNA TGTGCCAGCAGCCGGGACAGGGTTGCCGGCTACACCTTC.

The chain carries TRBV19 and TRBJ1-1, with no clear D. The length of the CDR3 is 13 residues. The V end was cut by 6 bases, the J end by 4 bases, with 12 bases between. CDR1 LNHDA and CDR2 SQIVND come from the germline V gene (reference sequence). The chain's CDR3 is CASREGAGTEAFF. The DNA of the CDR3 is TGTGCCAGTAGGGAGGGCGCGGGCACTGAAGCTTTCTTT.

V usage is TRBV2 and J usage is TRBJ2-7; tentative D call: TRBD1 (6 bases). The germline V gene has CDR1 SNHLY and CDR2 FYNNEI. The CDR3 covers 14 residues. V was shortened by 7 bases and J by 3 bases, with 16 bases between the two germline ends. The CDR3 DNA sequence: TGTGCCAGCACCGAAATCGTACAGGGCTACGAGCAGTACTTC. Its protein is CASTEIVQGYEQYF.

The chain has TRBV5-1 and TRBJ2-1; D uncertain. Germline lookup yields CDR1 SGHRS and CDR2 YFSETQ. The V gene lost 5 bases and the J gene lost 0 bases, with 15 bases spanning the gap. CDR3 length: 16 amino acids. The chain's CDR3 is CASRLGGLSSYNEQFF. The DNA for the CDR3 is TGCGCCAGCAGATTAGGCGGCCTTAGCTCCTACAATGAGCAGTTCTTC.

This chain's CDR3 is CASSIQGGVRETQYF. The DNA for the CDR3 is TGTGCCAGTAGTATCCAGGGAGGAGTGAGGGAGACCCAGTACTTC. The V gene is TRBV19, the J gene TRBJ2-5; weak D call: TRBD2 (6 bases). This CDR3 is built from 15 residues. Germline V CDR1 and CDR2: LNHDA, SQIVND (reference sequence). Deletions cut 3 bases from V and 5 bases from J, with 16 bases between.

The V call is TRBV7-6, the J call TRBJ2-3; no clear D. The germline V and J ends were trimmed by 1 base and 0 bases, with 11 bases remaining between them. The CDR3 covers 16 residues. Germline V CDR1 and CDR2: SGHVS, FNYEAQ. CDR3 in amino acids: CASSLVAASSTDTQYF. CDR3 DNA: TGTGCCAGCAGCTTAGTCGCGGCGAGTAGCACAGATACGCAGTATTTT.

As regards this clone: Its ends do not fully match the called genes, so a read error is possible. The rearrangement uses TRBV6-4 and TRBJ2-1, with 7 bases lining up with TRBD2. Germline-derived CDR1 and CDR2 are MRHNA and SNTAGT. This CDR3 is built from 14 residues. The CDR3 bases are TGTGCCAGCAGTGGGGAGCGGGACTACAGTGAGCAGTTCTTC. Protein product: CASSGERDYSEQFF.

The rearrangement links TRBV6-4 to TRBJ2-3; D call uncertain. From germline, CDR1 is MRHNA and CDR2 SNTAGT. V lost 6 bases and J 2 bases, leaving 12 bases between the germline ends. The CDR3 has 14 amino acids. The CDR3 region has the DNA TGTGCCAGCAGGAGCGAACTATACACAGATACGCAGTATTTT. Protein product: CASRSELYTDTQYF.

Written as DNA, the CDR3 is TGCGCCAGCAGCCAAGTTGAAGGACAGAACACCGGGGAGCTGTTTTTT. It codes for CASSQVEGQNTGELFF. The rearrangement uses TRBV4-3 and TRBJ2-2; tentatively, D is TRBD1 (5 bases). CDR3 length: 16 residues. CDR1 is LGHNA, CDR2 YSLEER, per germline. Trimming took off 1 base at V and 1 base at J, with 10 bases between the two ends.

This chain uses TRBV30 with TRBJ1-4; TRBD1 matches 8 bases. Germline values: CDR1 GTSNPN, CDR2 SVGIG (reference sequence). The CDR3 has 16 amino acids. V gave up 0 bases and J gave up 3 bases; unmatched junction bases: 6. The CDR3 DNA reads as TGTGCCTGGAGTGTTGGTCAGGGGGCTTCTAATGAAAAACTGTTTTTT. Protein: CAWSVGQGASNEKLFF.

The rearrangement uses TRBV27 and TRBJ2-3, with D perhaps matching TRBD2 (6 bases). V was trimmed by 6 bases and J by 6 bases, leaving 10 bases between them. Germline V gene sequence: CDR1 MNHEY, CDR2 SMNVEV (reference sequence). The CDR3 is 12 amino acids. The CDR3 sequence: CASSRAGDTQYF. CDR3 DNA: TGTGCCAGCAGCCGGGCGGGGGATACGCAGTATTTT.

The rearrangement links TRBV18 to TRBJ1-1, with D uncertain. Germline lookup yields CDR1 KGHSH and CDR2 LQKENI. V lost 1 base, J lost 5 bases, and 20 bases lay in between. The CDR3 runs 17 residues. The CDR3 spells CASSPLPTGESQTEAFF. The DNA of the CDR3 is TGTGCCAGCTCACCACTCCCGACGGGAGAGTCCCAGACTGAAGCTTTCTTT.

The V call is TRBV14, the J call TRBJ2-2; D is ambiguous. V was trimmed by 0 bases and J by 7 bases, leaving 6 bases between them. CDR3 length: 13 residues. The germline CDR1 and CDR2 sequences are SGHDN and FVKESK. The CDR3 spells CASSQELDGELFF. In DNA, the CDR3 is TGTGCCAGCAGCCAAGAACTCGACGGGGAGCTGTTTTTT.

V usage is TRBV25-1 and J usage is TRBJ2-1, with D hard to call. The length of the CDR3 is 11 residues. V lost 6 bases to trimming and J lost 6 bases, with 6 bases between them. Germline V gene lookup returns CDR1 MGHDK and CDR2 SYGVNS. The CDR3 bases are TGTGCCAGCAGGAGTGGCAATGAGCAGTTCTTC. Protein: CASRSGNEQFF.

The chain couples TRBV30 to TRBJ2-1; 11 bases line up with TRBD2. Trimming removed 3 bases from V and 9 bases from J; junction bases left unmatched: 7. The CDR3 totals 14 residues. CDR1 and CDR2 (germline): GTSNPN, SVGIG (reference sequence). CDR3 sequence (DNA): TGTGCCTGGAGAGGTAGCGGGAGGGCCAGTGAGCAGTTCTTC. Its translation: CAWRGSGRASEQFF.

There are a few counts of this clone. This chain joins TRBV27 and TRBJ2-3, with D perhaps TRBD1 (6 bases). The CDR3 is 14 residues long. The ends were cut back, 10 bases at V and 7 bases at J, with 21 bases in the middle. The germline gives CDR1 MNHEY, CDR2 SMNVEV (reference sequence). The CDR3 bases are TGTGCCACCTATGCTTGGGGGCTCCTCAATACGCAGTATTTT. It codes for CATYAWGLLNTQYF.

This clone was observed a few times. V gene TRBV5-4 combines with J gene TRBJ1-2; D is ambiguous. The germline V gene encodes CDR1 SGHNT and CDR2 YYREEE (reference sequence). V lost 0 bases, J lost 2 bases, and 8 bases lay in between. The CDR3 extends over 14 amino acids. The CDR3 loop is CASSLEEGNYGYTF. The CDR3 DNA reads TGTGCCAGCAGCTTGGAGGAGGGCAACTATGGCTACACCTTC.

The chain recombines TRBV4-2 with TRBJ1-2, with a possible D match to TRBD1 (5 bases). CDR1 and CDR2 from the germline V gene are LGHNA and YNFKEQ. V was pared by 1 base and J by 6 bases, with 15 bases between. This CDR3 is built from 15 residues. The CDR3 loop reads CASSQAWGGSHGYTF. The CDR3 DNA reads as TGTGCCAGCAGCCAAGCTTGGGGGGGTTCCCATGGCTACACCTTC.

V gene TRBV5-3 combines with J gene TRBJ1-5, with TRBD1 as a possible D gene (5 bases). TRBV5-3 is identified as an open reading frame with a role that is uncertain. The CDR3 sequence is 15 residues long. V gave up 1 base and J gave up 7 bases, with 15 bases separating them. The CDR3 coding sequence is TGTGCCAGAAGCTTGAAAGGACACCTACGACAGCCCCAGCATTTT. Amino acids: CARSLKGHLRQPQHF.

The V gene is TRBV15, the J gene TRBJ1-5; D not certain. V was clipped by 2 bases and J by 4 bases, with 6 bases between them. Germline V gene lookup returns CDR1 LNHNV and CDR2 YYDKDF (reference sequence). The CDR3 has 13 amino acids. In DNA form, the CDR3 reads TGTGCCACCAGCAGACAGACTAATCAGCCCCAGCATTTT. Translation: CATSRQTNQPQHF.

The V call is TRBV18, the J call TRBJ1-6, with 10 bases fitting TRBD1. Germline V gene sequence: CDR1 KGHSH, CDR2 LQKENI. The V segment lost 4 bases and the J segment 7 bases; nucleotides outside the gene matches: 4. The CDR3 consists of 15 residues. CDR3 in DNA: TGTGCCAGCTCACGGGACAGGGGACACAATTCACCCCTCCACTTT. Protein: CASSRDRGHNSPLHF.

This clone came up once. The V gene is TRBV5-5, the J gene TRBJ2-1, with D perhaps TRBD2 (6 bases). The V and J ends lost 3 bases and 0 bases respectively, with 13 bases between them. The CDR3 runs 16 residues. Germline V lookup: CDR1 SGHKS, CDR2 YYEKEE (reference sequence). In DNA, the CDR3 is TGTGCCAGCAGCTGGAGACGGGAGTACTCCTACAATGAGCAGTTCTTC. Amino acids: CASSWRREYSYNEQFF. Using reference TRBV5-5 and TRBJ2-1 for the parts outside the CDR3, the full variable domain is DAGVTQSPTHLIKTRGQQVTLRCSPISGHKSVSWYQQVLGQGPQFIFQYYEKEERGRGNFPDRFSARQFPNYSSELNVNALLLGDSALYLCASSWRREYSYNEQFFGPGTRLTVL.

The chain carries TRBV10-2 and TRBJ2-7; TRBD2 agrees at 13 bases. Germline CDR1 is WSHSY and CDR2 is SAAADI. This CDR3 spans 14 amino acids. J lost 3 bases, V lost 4 bases, and 0 bases had no gene match. CDR3: CASSGTSGSYEQYF. The CDR3 bases are TGCGCCAGCAGTGGGACTAGCGGGAGCTACGAGCAGTACTTC.

The rearrangement uses TRBV5-4 and TRBJ2-2; 9 bases agree with TRBD1. Germline V gives CDR1 SGHNT, CDR2 YYREEE (reference sequence). The CDR3 spans 14 residues. The V gene end was trimmed by 3 bases and the J gene end by 7 bases; junction bases not matched to a gene: 4. In DNA form, the CDR3 reads TGTGCCAGCAGCTCGAGACAGGGGGTCGGGGAGCTGTTTTTT. It yields the protein CASSSRQGVGELFF.

The chain carries TRBV28 and TRBJ2-7, with 8 bases lining up with TRBD2. The CDR3 has 16 amino acids. V dropped 4 bases and J dropped 6; count of bases not matched to a gene: 14. Germline V gives CDR1 MDHEN, CDR2 SYDVKM. The CDR3 spells CASSSPRVSGASEQYF. The CDR3 bases are TGTGCCAGCAGTTCCCCCCGGGTTAGCGGGGCGAGCGAGCAGTACTTC.

This chain uses TRBV19 with TRBJ2-3, with D possibly TRBD2 on 6 matching bases. This CDR3 comprises 13 residues. Per germline, CDR1 LNHDA and CDR2 SQIVND (reference sequence). Trimming left V 4 bases short and J 5 bases short, with 10 bases between. The CDR3, as DNA: TGTGCCAGTAGTACACGGGGGAAAGATACGCAGTATTTT. It specifies CASSTRGKDTQYF.